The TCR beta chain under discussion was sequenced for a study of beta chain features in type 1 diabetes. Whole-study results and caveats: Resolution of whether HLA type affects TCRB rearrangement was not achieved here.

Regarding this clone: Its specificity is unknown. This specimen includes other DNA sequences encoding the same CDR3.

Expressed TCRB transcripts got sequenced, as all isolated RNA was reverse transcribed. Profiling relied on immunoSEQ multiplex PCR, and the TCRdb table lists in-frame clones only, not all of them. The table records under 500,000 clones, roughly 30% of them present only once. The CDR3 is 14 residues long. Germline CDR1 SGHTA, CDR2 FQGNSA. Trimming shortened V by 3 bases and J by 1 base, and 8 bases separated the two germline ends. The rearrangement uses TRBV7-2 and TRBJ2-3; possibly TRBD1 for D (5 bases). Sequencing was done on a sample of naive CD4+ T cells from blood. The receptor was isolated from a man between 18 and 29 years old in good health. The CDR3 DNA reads TGTGCCAGCAGCTTCGACAGAGGCACAGATACGCAGTATTTT. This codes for CASSFDRGTDTQYF.